The 23 T cell receptor beta chains below were found in one sample sequenced in a study of CD8+ T cells in alopecia areata. Following extraction, RNA underwent reverse transcription to cDNA, which served as the sequencing template. Assay used: immunoSEQ multiplex PCR; TCRdb lists only in-frame clones, some missing. This sample yields approximately 160,000 clones, of which around 59% are seen a single time; about 14% belongs to the top ten. As to treatment: oral pan-JAK inhibitor, 5-10 mg twice daily. Sequenced material: CD4+ T cells sorted from blood, taken at week 24, from a patient treated with tofacitinib. These TCRs come from a human donor with alopecia areata.

In the case of this clone: This sample includes further DNA sequences coding for the same CDR3. The chain joins TRBV29-1 to TRBJ1-5, with D perhaps TRBD1 (5 bases). V dropped 6 bases and J dropped 0 bases, with 9 bases sitting between them. CDR3 length: 13 residues. Germline V gives CDR1 SQVTM, CDR2 ANQGSEA. The CDR3 region has the DNA TGCAGCGTGGGGGGGGGTAGCAATCAGCCCCAGCATTTT. It encodes CSVGGGSNQPQHF.

The chain has TRBV27 and TRBJ1-6, with D possibly being TRBD1 (5 bases). V was trimmed by 11 bases and J by 3 bases, leaving 11 bases between them. CDR1 is MNHEY, CDR2 SMNVEV, per germline (reference sequence). This CDR3 comprises 13 residues. The DNA of the CDR3 is TGTGCCTCGGGGGAGAACTATAATTCACCCCTCCACTTT. Translation gives CASGENYNSPLHF.

The rearrangement uses TRBV9 and TRBJ2-5; D possibly corresponds to TRBD2 (6 bases). The CDR3 extends over 14 amino acids. CDR1 and CDR2 from the germline V gene are SGDLS and YYNGEE. The V end lost 5 bases, the J end lost 9 bases, and 20 bases lay between the germline ends. CDR3 DNA sequence: TGTGCCAGCAGTGTGGGACTGGAGAGTGCGGCCCAGTACTTC. Encoded protein: CASSVGLESAAQYF. The variable domain in full, completed from reference TRBV9 and TRBJ2-5, reads DSGVTQTPKHLITATGQRVTLRCSPRSGDLSVYWYQQSLDQGLQFLIQYYNGEERAKGNILERFSAQQFPDLHSELNLSSLELGDSALYFCASSVGLESAAQYFGPGTRLLVL.

The table lists this clone with a few counts. The chain carries TRBV6-5 and TRBJ2-7, with a weak D call TRBD1 (6 bases). Germline lookup yields CDR1 MNHEY and CDR2 SVGAGI. The CDR3 covers 14 residues. Between the trimmed V and J ends, which lost 8 bases and 2 bases, there was a span of 16 bases. The CDR3 region has the DNA TGTGCCAGCGGGGCCGTGGGGGCTACCTACGAGCAGTACTTC. Its translation: CASGAVGATYEQYF.

This clone has only a few counts. V and J are TRBV10-2 and TRBJ2-1; TRBD1 agrees at 10 bases. The CDR3 runs 15 residues. Losses at the gene ends were 4 bases for V and 6 bases for J; bases not matched to a gene: 6. Germline loops: CDR1 WSHSY, CDR2 SAAADI. As DNA, the CDR3 is TGCGCCAGCAGTGCATTTGGACAGGGGGGCAATGAGCAGTTCTTC. This translates into CASSAFGQGGNEQFF.

The chain employs TRBV29-1 and TRBJ1-1, with D maybe TRBD1 (6 bases). The CDR3 has 12 residues. Germline V gene sequence: CDR1 SQVTM, CDR2 ANQGSEA. Trimming stripped 6 bases from V and 3 bases from J, with 11 bases between. The CDR3 loop reads CSVKGEYTEAFF. CDR3 nucleotides: TGCAGCGTAAAGGGGGAGTACACTGAAGCTTTCTTT.

This clone appeared a single time. This chain joins TRBV6-1 and TRBJ2-7; D gene unclear. This CDR3 comprises 13 residues. Deletions cut 0 bases from V and 3 bases from J, with 6 bases between. The germline V gene has CDR1 MNHNS and CDR2 SASEGT. The CDR3 DNA is TGTGCCAGCAGTGAAGCGGGCTTCTACGAGCAGTACTTC. This sequence encodes CASSEAGFYEQYF.

This clone has a single count. The V gene is TRBV30, the J gene TRBJ2-3; D unclear. Germline V CDR1 and CDR2: GTSNPN, SVGIG (reference sequence). The CDR3 is made up of 11 amino acids. V was trimmed by 5 bases and J by 6 bases, leaving 9 bases between them. CDR3 amino acids: CAWGPGDTQYF. CDR3 bases: TGTGCCTGGGGCCCGGGCGATACGCAGTATTTT.

This clone was seen a handful of times. In DNA form, the CDR3 reads TGTGCCAGCAGTCCCGACAGGAACTATGGCTACACCTTC. Its protein is CASSPDRNYGYTF. The chain uses TRBV25-1 and TRBJ1-2; perhaps TRBD1 as D (6 bases). The germline V and J ends were trimmed by 5 bases and 2 bases, with 9 bases remaining between them. The germline V gene has CDR1 MGHDK and CDR2 SYGVNS. The CDR3 contains 13 residues.

This clone was detected only a few times. The chain couples TRBV27 to TRBJ1-1; 7 bases align to TRBD1. The CDR3 spans 16 residues. V lost 6 bases, J lost 4 bases, and 14 bases stayed unmatched. Germline lookup yields CDR1 MNHEY and CDR2 SMNVEV (reference sequence). CDR3 in DNA: TGTGCCAGCAGACTCAACGCCGTCGCAGGGGGCACTGAAGCTTTCTTT. This encodes CASRLNAVAGGTEAFF.

This chain connects TRBV5-1 to TRBJ2-5, with a possible D match to TRBD2 (6 bases). The CDR3 spans 14 residues. Trimming cost V 4 bases and J 9 bases, with 19 bases left between them. The germline V gene has CDR1 SGHRS and CDR2 YFSETQ. For the CDR3, the DNA is TGCGCCAGCAGCGCAACTAGCTCCCCCGGCGCCCAGTACTTC. Translation: CASSATSSPGAQYF. The full variable domain, with the rest looked up from reference TRBV5-1 and TRBJ2-5, is KAGVTQTPRYLIKTRGQQVTLSCSPISGHRSVSWYQQTPGQGLQFLFEYFSETQRNKGNFPGRFSGRQFSNSRSEMNVSTLELGDSALYLCASSATSSPGAQYFGPGTRLLVL.

V usage is TRBV4-1 and J usage is TRBJ1-6, with D hard to call. This CDR3 has 14 residues. V lost 1 base and J 7 bases, leaving 8 bases between the germline ends. The germline V gene has CDR1 MGHRA and CDR2 YSYEKL. The CDR3 here is CASSQVGVNSPLHF. The CDR3 DNA is TGCGCCAGCAGCCAAGTCGGGGTAAATTCACCCCTCCACTTT.

The rearrangement links TRBV5-1 to TRBJ2-5, with 12 nucleotides matching TRBD1. Germline values: CDR1 SGHRS, CDR2 YFSETQ. This CDR3 has 16 residues. V trimming: 0 bases; J trimming: 4 bases; junction bases outside the gene matches: 4. This chain's CDR3 is CASSLAGTGGLETQYF. CDR3 nucleotides: TGCGCCAGCAGCTTGGCCGGGACAGGGGGCCTAGAGACCCAGTACTTC. The entire variable domain, with the rest obtained from reference TRBV5-1 and TRBJ2-5, is as follows: KAGVTQTPRYLIKTRGQQVTLSCSPISGHRSVSWYQQTPGQGLQFLFEYFSETQRNKGNFPGRFSGRQFSNSRSEMNVSTLELGDSALYLCASSLAGTGGLETQYFGPGTRLLVL.

The V gene is TRBV30, the J gene TRBJ1-5, with a weak D call TRBD1 (5 bases). With 0 bases removed from V and 6 bases from J, the gap between germline ends came to 15 bases. There are 15 residues in the CDR3. Germline V gene data show CDR1 as GTSNPN and CDR2 as SVGIG (reference sequence). The CDR3 coding sequence is TGTGCCTGGAGTGTACTGGCAGGGATGGGTCAGCCCCAGCATTTT. Protein product: CAWSVLAGMGQPQHF.

The chain joins TRBV29-1 to TRBJ2-3, with 10 bases lining up with TRBD1. V lost 4 bases to trimming and J lost 6 bases; unmatched junction nucleotides: 7. This CDR3 is 14 amino acids long. Germline CDR1 SQVTM, CDR2 ANQGSEA. CDR3 residues: CSVGTGGLVDTQYF. CDR3 coding DNA: TGCAGCGTTGGGACAGGGGGTCTCGTGGATACGCAGTATTTT.

This chain uses TRBV10-3 with TRBJ2-7; D is unclear. V lost 2 bases and J lost 3, with 2 bases in between. The CDR3 consists of 11 residues. Germline lookup yields CDR1 ENHRY and CDR2 SYGVKD. CDR3 bases: TGTGCCATCAGTGAGGTCTACGAGCAGTACTTC. This codes for CAISEVYEQYF.

The chain combines TRBV30 with TRBJ2-2; D call uncertain. The CDR3 is 13 residues long. V was shortened by 0 bases and J by 3 bases, with 5 bases between the two germline ends. The germline gives CDR1 GTSNPN, CDR2 SVGIG (reference sequence). CDR3 bases: TGTGCCTGGAGTGTGGGTGACACCGGGGAGCTGTTTTTT. The encoded protein is CAWSVGDTGELFF.

This clone was observed a handful of times. The genes are TRBV29-1 and TRBJ2-7; D unresolved. The germline CDR1 and CDR2 sequences are SQVTM and ANQGSEA. This CDR3 contains 12 residues. V lost 6 bases and J 2 bases, leaving 11 bases between the germline ends. DNA for the CDR3: TGCAGCGTACGGGCAGCTACCTACGAGCAGTACTTC. Amino acid sequence: CSVRAATYEQYF.

This clone was found a few times. This chain uses TRBV29-1 with TRBJ2-3; the D gene is possibly TRBD2 (7 bases). V lost 1 base and J lost 5, with 13 bases in between. This CDR3 is built from 14 residues. Germline lookup yields CDR1 SQVTM and CDR2 ANQGSEA. The CDR3 bases are TGCAGCGTTGAAGGTGCGGGGGCGGGAGATACGCAGTATTTT. It translates to CSVEGAGAGDTQYF.

This chain links TRBV29-1 with TRBJ1-2; 9 bases line up with TRBD1. Germline CDR1 SQVTM, CDR2 ANQGSEA. The CDR3 has 13 residues. V was pared by 7 bases and J by 4 bases, with 7 bases of the junction left unmatched. The CDR3 region has the DNA TGCAGCGCTCCGGACAGGGGAGGCTATGGCTACACCTTC. It specifies CSAPDRGGYGYTF.

V usage is TRBV27 and J usage is TRBJ1-5, with D maybe TRBD1 (6 bases). The CDR3 covers 15 residues. Trimming shortened V by 6 bases and J by 0 bases, and 12 bases separated the two germline ends. Germline V lookup: CDR1 MNHEY, CDR2 SMNVEV (reference sequence). DNA for the CDR3: TGTGCCAGCAGCTTGGGGGGCCTTAGCAATCAGCCCCAGCATTTT. This translates into CASSLGGLSNQPQHF.

The V call is TRBV4-1, the J call TRBJ2-3, with a tentative D call TRBD2 (5 bases). Germline CDR1 is MGHRA and CDR2 is YSYEKL. The CDR3 is made up of 15 amino acids. The V end was cut by 1 base, the J end by 6 bases, with 14 bases between. The CDR3 bases are TGCGCCAGCAGCCAAGCGGGCGGACTGGGGGATACGCAGTATTTT. Its protein is CASSQAGGLGDTQYF.

V is TRBV30 and J is TRBJ2-5; D is possibly TRBD2 (5 bases). Trimming removed 2 bases at V and 7 bases at J, with 8 bases between. The CDR3 is 11 residues long. Germline CDR1 is GTSNPN and CDR2 is SVGIG (reference sequence). The CDR3 region has the DNA TGTGCCTGGAGTAGCGGCGGGACCCAGTACTTC. This translates into CAWSSGGTQYF.